These 17 T cell receptor beta chains were sequenced from one sample in a study of T cell repertoires in cytomegalovirus infection. TCRdb re-analysed the reads in MiXCR, keeping a single row per CDR3 protein. The sample lists 450,000 to 600,000 distinct CDR3 sequences; 10% to 12% were seen once. Sequencing input: PBMCs. The source is a human donor in good health (CMV status not recorded). Some clones in this sample may be carry-over from other donors' samples.

This clonotype appeared a few times. The chain links TRBV2 to TRBJ1-1; D gene uncertain. Trimming took off 4 bases at V and 0 bases at J, with 9 bases between the two ends. Per the germline V gene, CDR1 is SNHLY and CDR2 is FYNNEI. The CDR3 loop spans 14 amino acids. CDR3 residues: CASSGGQMNTEAFF. The CDR3 DNA is TGTGCCAGCAGTGGAGGGCAGATGAACACTGAAGCTTTCTTT.

As for this clonotype: The CDR3 end shows no conserved phenylalanine or tryptophan, and so a read error is likely. The CDR3 DNA reads as TGTGCCAGCAGTCGCGGCTACGAGCAGTACCTC. Amino acid sequence: CASSRGYEQYL. V is TRBV6-8 and J is TRBJ2-7; D remains ambiguous. The V end was cut by 5 bases, the J end by 3 bases, with 5 bases between. This CDR3 has 11 residues. Germline V gene lookup returns CDR1 MNHGY and CDR2 SAAAGT.

There are many counts of this clonotype. The CDR3 coding sequence is TGTGCCAGCTCACCCCAGGGGGCTGGAGCTTTCTTT. It encodes CASSPQGAGAFF. V is TRBV18 and J is TRBJ1-1; 8 nucleotides agree with TRBD1. The germline CDR1 and CDR2 sequences are KGHSH and LQKENI. The V segment lost 3 bases and the J segment 10 bases; nucleotides outside the gene matches: 4. The CDR3 consists of 12 residues.

V gene TRBV5-5 combines with J gene TRBJ2-7, with D possibly being TRBD2 (5 bases). The CDR3 has 15 amino acids. CDR1 and CDR2 (germline): SGHKS, YYEKEE (reference sequence). Trimming left V 4 bases short and J 0 bases short, with 14 bases between. The CDR3 region has the DNA TGTGCCAGCAGCCCCGGACTGAAAAGCTCCTACGAGCAGTACTTC. It encodes CASSPGLKSSYEQYF.

This clonotype was counted many times. The gene calls are TRBV6-5 and TRBJ1-1; a weak D match, TRBD1 (6 bases). CDR3 length: 15 amino acids. Germline CDR1 and CDR2: MNHEY and SVGAGI. Trimming took 0 bases from V and 11 from J, leaving 19 bases between them. In nucleotides, the CDR3 is TGTGCCAGCAGTTACTCGCTCACACAGGGTTTAGGGGCTTTCTTT. It is translated as CASSYSLTQGLGAFF.

The chain joins TRBV4-2 to TRBJ2-2, with TRBD2 identical over 9 bases. J lost 2 bases, V lost 0 bases, and 7 bases had no gene match. Germline V CDR1 and CDR2: LGHNA, YNFKEQ. The CDR3 consists of 18 residues. CDR3 sequence: CASSQDPGLALNTGELFF. CDR3 nucleotides: TGTGCCAGCAGCCAAGATCCGGGACTAGCCCTTAACACCGGGGAGCTGTTTTTT.

This clonotype was detected ten times or more. The chain is built from TRBV7-2 and TRBJ2-2, with 8 nucleotides matching TRBD2. CDR3 size: 15 residues. The ends lost 5 bases at V and 1 base at J; junction bases unmatched: 3. Per germline, CDR1 SGHTA and CDR2 FQGNSA. The CDR3 region is CASSVGLGNTGELFF. As DNA, the CDR3 is TGTGCCAGCAGCGTGGGACTAGGGAACACCGGGGAGCTGTTTTTT.

This clonotype was picked up many times. The chain joins TRBV7-9 to TRBJ1-4; tentative D call: TRBD1 (5 bases). The germline V gene encodes CDR1 SEHNR and CDR2 FQNEAQ (reference sequence). CDR3 length: 15 residues. V gave up 2 bases and J gave up 0 bases, with 7 bases separating them. This CDR3 reads CASSLRQPTNEKLFF. In DNA form, the CDR3 reads TGTGCCAGCAGCTTAAGACAGCCAACTAATGAAAAACTGTTTTTT.

The chain joins TRBV19 to TRBJ2-2, with a tentative D call TRBD1 (6 bases). The CDR3 totals 14 residues. Trimming shortened V by 9 bases and J by 0 bases, and 11 bases separated the two germline ends. Germline CDR1 and CDR2: LNHDA and SQIVND (reference sequence). In nucleotides, the CDR3 is TGTGCCAGCACACAGGGAACGAACACCGGGGAGCTGTTTTTT. This translates into CASTQGTNTGELFF.

In this sample, this clonotype turned up many times. The chain links TRBV7-6 to TRBJ1-5; 8 bases match TRBD1. CDR1 is SGHVS, CDR2 FNYEAQ, per germline. The ends lost 5 bases at V and 7 bases at J; junction bases unmatched: 7. The CDR3 runs to 14 residues. The DNA for the CDR3 is TGTGCCAGCAGCCCTGGACAGGGCTGGCAGCCCCAGCATTTT. It encodes CASSPGQGWQPQHF.

Only a few counts were recorded for this clonotype. The CDR3 sequence: CASSHPLAQAEAFF. DNA for the CDR3: TGCGCCAGCAGCCATCCCCTTGCCCAGGCTGAAGCTTTCTTT. The chain is built from TRBV4-1 and TRBJ1-1; D gene unclear. Germline lookup yields CDR1 MGHRA and CDR2 YSYEKL. This CDR3 region has 14 residues. The germline V and J ends were trimmed by 3 bases and 6 bases, with 14 bases remaining between them.

This clonotype was seen only a few times. The chain recombines TRBV29-1 with TRBJ1-1; 8 nucleotides match TRBD1. The V gene end was trimmed by 6 bases and the J gene end by 0 bases; junction bases not matched to a gene: 12. From germline, CDR1 is SQVTM and CDR2 ANQGSEA. This CDR3 spans 16 amino acids. The CDR3 region has the DNA TGCAGCGTATATGATTTCCGGGACAGGTTGAACACTGAAGCTTTCTTT. Its translation: CSVYDFRDRLNTEAFF.

The chain combines TRBV7-4 with TRBJ2-1, with TRBD2 identical over 8 bases. Germline CDR1 SGHVT, CDR2 SQSDAQ. This CDR3 comprises 16 residues. V trimming: 4 bases; J trimming: 8 bases; junction bases outside the gene matches: 13. The CDR3 nucleotides read TGTGCCAGCAGCTCCCCCATGAGCGGGAGAGCCGATGAGCAGTTCTTC. Protein product: CASSSPMSGRADEQFF.

The table lists this clonotype with many counts. Just one base apart from a much larger clone, this may be a read error. V and J are TRBV11-2 and TRBJ2-1, with D unresolved. Germline CDR1 SGHAT, CDR2 FQNNGV. This CDR3 is 11 amino acids long. V shed 3 bases and J shed 8 bases, with 5 bases lying between them. CDR3 in amino acids: CASSFGHEQFF. The CDR3 nucleotides read TGTGCCAGCAGCTTTGGGCATGAGCAGTTCTTC.

This clonotype has a count of ten or more. The gene calls are TRBV24-1 and TRBJ2-3; D gene uncertain. V was cut by 7 bases and J by 5 bases, with 6 bases left in between. Germline V gene data show CDR1 as KGHDR and CDR2 as SFDVKD. There are 11 residues in the CDR3. The CDR3 protein is CATRGEDTQYF. The CDR3 DNA is TGTGCCACCAGAGGCGAAGATACGCAGTATTTT.

There are a few counts of this clonotype. V and J are TRBV18 and TRBJ2-1, with 9 bases lining up with TRBD2. Per the germline V gene, CDR1 is KGHSH and CDR2 is LQKENI. The CDR3 is 16 residues long. V lost 3 bases to trimming and J lost 7 bases; unmatched junction nucleotides: 10. CDR3 nucleotides: TGTGCCAGCTCACCGGAGGGGACTAGCCGGGATAATGAGCAGTTCTTC. This codes for CASSPEGTSRDNEQFF. The variable domain in full, with the rest retrieved from reference TRBV18 and TRBJ2-1, is NAGVMQNPRHLVRRRGQEARLRCSPMKGHSHVYWYRQLPEEGLKFMVYLQKENIIDESGMPKERFSAEFPKEGPSILRIQQVVRGDSAAYFCASSPEGTSRDNEQFFGPGTRLTVL.

The V gene is TRBV9, the J gene TRBJ2-7, with D possibly TRBD1 on 5 matching bases. The CDR3 extends over 14 amino acids. The V gene's germline CDR1 is SGDLS and CDR2 YYNGEE. V lost 0 bases and J 3 bases, leaving 10 bases between the germline ends. The CDR3 DNA reads TGTGCCAGCAGCGTAGGGTCAGGGAACTACGAGCAGTACTTC. Translated: CASSVGSGNYEQYF.